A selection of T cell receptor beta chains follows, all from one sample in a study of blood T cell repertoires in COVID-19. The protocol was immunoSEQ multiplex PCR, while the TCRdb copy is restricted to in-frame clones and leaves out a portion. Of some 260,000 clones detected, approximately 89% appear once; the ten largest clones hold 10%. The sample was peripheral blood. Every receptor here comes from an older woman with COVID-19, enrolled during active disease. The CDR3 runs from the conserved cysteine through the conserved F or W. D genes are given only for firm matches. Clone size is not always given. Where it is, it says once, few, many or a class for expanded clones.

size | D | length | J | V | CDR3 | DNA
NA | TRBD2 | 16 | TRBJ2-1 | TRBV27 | CASSLLSSGSYNEQFF | TGTGCCAGCAGTTTGCTCTCTAGCGGCTCCTACAATGAGCAGTTCTTC
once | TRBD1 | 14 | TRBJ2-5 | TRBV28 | CASSSRQGEQTQYF | TGTGCCAGCAGTTCTCGGCAGGGGGAGCAGACCCAGTACTTC
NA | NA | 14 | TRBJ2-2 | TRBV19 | CASSVPSRTGELFF | TGTGCCAGTTCGGTCCCTAGCCGCACCGGGGAGCTGTTTTTT
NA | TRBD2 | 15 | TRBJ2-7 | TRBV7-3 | CASSLGTSATYEQYF | TGTGCCAGCAGCTTAGGGACTAGCGCAACCTACGAGCAGTACTTC
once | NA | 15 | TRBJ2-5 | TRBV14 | CASSQALARQETQYF | TGTGCCAGCAGCCAAGCGCTAGCGAGGCAAGAGACCCAGTACTTC
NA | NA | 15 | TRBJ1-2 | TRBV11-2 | CASSTRNRAYYGYTF | TGTGCCAGCAGCACCCGAAACAGGGCGTACTATGGCTACACCTTC
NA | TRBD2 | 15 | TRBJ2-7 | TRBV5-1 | CASSPRTSGGYEQYF | TGCGCCAGCAGCCCACGGACTAGCGGGGGATACGAGCAGTACTTC
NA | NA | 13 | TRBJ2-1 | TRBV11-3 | CASSRGTHNEQFF | TGTGCCAGCAGCCGCGGGACTCACAATGAGCAGTTCTTC
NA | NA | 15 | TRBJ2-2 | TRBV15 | CATSRGTPNTGELFF | TGTGCCACCAGCAGGGGGACTCCGAACACCGGGGAGCTGTTTTTT
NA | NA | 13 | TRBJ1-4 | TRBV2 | CASSVTGNEKLFF | TGTGCCAGCAGTGTCACAGGGAATGAAAAACTGTTTTTT
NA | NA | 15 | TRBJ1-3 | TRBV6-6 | CASRRETGSGNTIYF | TGTGCCAGCAGACGAGAAACAGGCTCTGGAAACACCATATATTTT
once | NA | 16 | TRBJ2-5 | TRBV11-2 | CASSSPDTPPQETQYF | TGTGCCAGCAGCTCACCGGACACTCCTCCCCAAGAGACCCAGTACTTC
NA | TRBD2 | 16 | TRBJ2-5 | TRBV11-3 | CASSQGTSGSRETQYF | TGTGCCAGCAGCCAAGGGACTAGCGGGAGTAGAGAGACCCAGTACTTC
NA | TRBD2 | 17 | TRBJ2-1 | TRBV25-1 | CASSETLAGGLRNEQFF | TGTGCCAGCAGTGAGACACTAGCGGGAGGGCTACGAAATGAGCAGTTCTTC
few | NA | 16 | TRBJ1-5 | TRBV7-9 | CASSLTGGEGNQPQHF | TGTGCCAGCAGCTTGACTGGGGGCGAGGGCAATCAGCCCCAGCATTTT
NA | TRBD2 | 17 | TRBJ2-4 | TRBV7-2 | CASSLDPAGAAKNIQYF | TGTGCCAGCAGCTTAGACCCAGCGGGGGCAGCCAAAAACATTCAGTACTTC
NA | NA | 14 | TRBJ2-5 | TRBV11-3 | CASSRHQRGETQYF | TGTGCCAGCAGCCGACATCAGAGAGGGGAGACCCAGTACTTC
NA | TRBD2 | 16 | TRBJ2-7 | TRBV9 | CASSVESGRARYEQYF | TGTGCCAGCAGCGTAGAGAGCGGGAGGGCAAGGTACGAGCAGTACTTC
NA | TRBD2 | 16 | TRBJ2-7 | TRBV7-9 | CASSFAGTSGSYEQYF | TGTGCCAGCAGCTTTGCCGGGACTAGCGGTTCCTACGAGCAGTACTTC
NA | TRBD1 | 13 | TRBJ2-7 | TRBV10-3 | CAISAGTGDEQYF | TGTGCCATCAGCGCCGGGACAGGGGACGAGCAGTACTTC
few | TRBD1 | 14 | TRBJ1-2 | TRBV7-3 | CASSLGGGNYGYTF | TGTGCCAGCAGCTTAGGAGGGGGCAACTATGGCTACACCTTC
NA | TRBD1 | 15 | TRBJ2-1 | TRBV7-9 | CASSRDRSSYNEQFF | TGTGCCAGCAGCCGGGACAGGTCCTCCTACAATGAGCAGTTCTTC
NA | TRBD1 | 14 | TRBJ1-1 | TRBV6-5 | CASSQQGLGTEAFF | TGTGCCAGCAGTCAACAGGGGCTGGGCACTGAAGCTTTCTTT
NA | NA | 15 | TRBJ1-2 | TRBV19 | CASSIGLQTNYGYTF | TGTGCCAGTAGTATAGGCTTACAGACTAACTATGGCTACACCTTC
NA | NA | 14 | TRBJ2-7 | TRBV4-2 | CASSPLGHIYEQYF | TGTGCCAGCAGCCCCCTGGGACACATCTACGAGCAGTACTTC
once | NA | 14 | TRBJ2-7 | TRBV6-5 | CASSFDILAYEQYF | TGTGCCAGCAGTTTCGACATTTTAGCCTACGAGCAGTACTTC
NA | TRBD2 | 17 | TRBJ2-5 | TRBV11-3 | CASSQPRLAGGPETQYF | TGTGCCAGCAGTCAGCCGAGACTAGCGGGAGGGCCGGAGACCCAGTACTTC
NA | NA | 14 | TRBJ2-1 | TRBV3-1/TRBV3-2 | CASSQQAGSHEQFF | TGTGCCAGCAGCCAACAGGCGGGAAGCCATGAGCAGTTCTTC
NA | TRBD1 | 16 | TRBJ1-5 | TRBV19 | CASSIRRDSSNQPQHF | TGTGCCAGTAGTATTCGGCGGGACAGTAGCAATCAGCCCCAGCATTTT
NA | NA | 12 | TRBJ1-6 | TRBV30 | CAWDRRNSPLHF | TGTGCCTGGGACAGACGGAATTCACCCCTCCACTTT
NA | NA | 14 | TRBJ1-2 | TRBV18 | CASSPPGDTYGYTF | TGTGCCAGCTCACCACCAGGGGATACCTATGGCTACACCTTC
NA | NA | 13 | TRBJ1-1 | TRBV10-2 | CASSGTVNTEAFF | TGCGCCAGCAGTGGAACAGTGAACACTGAAGCTTTCTTT
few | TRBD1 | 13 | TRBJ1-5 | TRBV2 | CASRGQGGQPQHF | TGTGCCAGCAGAGGACAGGGGGGTCAGCCCCAGCATTTT
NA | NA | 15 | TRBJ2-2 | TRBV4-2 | CASRPETANTGELFF | TGTGCCAGCCGGCCGGAGACAGCGAACACCGGGGAGCTGTTTTTT
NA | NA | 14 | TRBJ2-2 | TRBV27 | CASTTGTYTGELFF | TGTGCCAGCACCACCGGGACTTACACCGGGGAGCTGTTTTTT
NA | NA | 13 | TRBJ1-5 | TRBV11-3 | CASSRQEHQPQHF | TGTGCCAGCAGCCGACAGGAGCATCAGCCCCAGCATTTT
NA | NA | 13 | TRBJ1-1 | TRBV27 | CASSLDRNTEAFF | TGTGCCAGCAGTTTAGACAGAAACACTGAAGCTTTCTTT
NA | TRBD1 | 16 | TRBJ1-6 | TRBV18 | CASSPSSQGDNSPLHF | TGTGCCAGCTCACCATCCTCGCAGGGGGATAATTCACCCCTCCACTTT
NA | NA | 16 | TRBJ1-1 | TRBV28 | CASSLSSDRSNTEAFF | TGTGCCAGCAGTCTTTCCTCCGACAGGTCGAACACTGAAGCTTTCTTT
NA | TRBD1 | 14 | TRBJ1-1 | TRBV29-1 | CSVEEDRANTEAFF | TGCAGCGTTGAAGAGGACAGGGCGAACACTGAAGCTTTCTTT
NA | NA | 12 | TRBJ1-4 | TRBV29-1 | CSVDSSNEKLFF | TGCAGCGTTGACTCTAGTAATGAAAAACTGTTTTTT
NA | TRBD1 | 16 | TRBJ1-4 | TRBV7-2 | CASSLRSDRVGEKLFF | TGTGCCAGCAGCTTAAGGTCCGACAGGGTTGGGGAAAAACTGTTTTTT
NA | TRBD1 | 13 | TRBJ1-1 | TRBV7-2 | CASRSTGWTEAFF | TGTGCCAGCCGATCGACAGGGTGGACTGAAGCTTTCTTT
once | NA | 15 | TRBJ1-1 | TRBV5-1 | CASSTTDITNTEAFF | TGCGCCAGCAGCACAACTGACATAACGAACACTGAAGCTTTCTTT
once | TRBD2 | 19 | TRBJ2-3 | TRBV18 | CASSLNVLAGGSSTDTQYF | TGTGCCAGCTCACTAAACGTCCTAGCGGGAGGATCAAGCACAGATACGCAGTATTTT
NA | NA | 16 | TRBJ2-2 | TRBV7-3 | CASSLMGGGSTGELFF | TGTGCCAGCAGCTTAATGGGCGGAGGGTCCACCGGGGAGCTGTTTTTT
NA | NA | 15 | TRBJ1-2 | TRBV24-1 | CATSDLQEGEYGYTF | TGTGCCACCAGTGATCTCCAAGAGGGCGAGTATGGCTACACCTTC